This entry describes one T cell receptor (beta chain). From germline, CDR1 is SGHTA and CDR2 FQGNSA. V was pared by 8 bases and J by 5 bases, with 7 bases between. This CDR3 has 10 amino acids. The data originate from a study of CD8+ T cells in alopecia areata. Treatment meaning: oral pan-JAK inhibitor, 5-10 mg twice daily. RNA was extracted and reverse transcribed into cDNA as the sequencing template. The table came from immunoSEQ multiplex PCR; TCRdb's copy has only in-frame clones and leaves some out. The sample records 150,000 to 200,000 clones, 50% to 70% being singletons. This specimen consisted of CD4+ T cells sorted from blood, obtained at week 4, from a patient treated with tofacitinib. The clonotype was recovered from a human donor with alopecia areata. The genes are TRBV7-2 and TRBJ2-7, with D unclear. The DNA of the CDR3 is TGTGCCAGCGGCCGGGACGAGCAGTACTTC. This sequence encodes CASGRDEQYF.